Reported below is one T cell receptor (beta chain). The antigen remains unidentified. The data belong to a study of T cell repertoires in cytomegalovirus infection. In the study overall: TCR beta signatures that were public indicated CMV infection and matching HLA type. Whole-study results and caveats: The study found HLA-C-restricted CMV-specific TCR beta clonotypes dominating the ex vivo response. Frequencies of public TCR beta families were cumulated, and this identified carriers of CMV plus the relevant HLA.

MiXCR was run by TCRdb on the reads, yielding one entry per CDR3 protein. The table lists a few hundred thousand distinct CDR3 sequences, 26% of them singletons. The CDR3 loop spans 19 amino acids. Between the trimmed V and J ends, which lost 0 bases and 0 bases, there was a span of 17 bases. Germline V gives CDR1 ENHRY, CDR2 SYGVKD. The sequencing input was PBMCs. The V call is TRBV10-3, the J call TRBJ2-2, with a tentative D call TRBD1 (6 bases). The sequence came from a human donor in good health (CMV status not recorded). Some clones in this sample may be carry-over from other donors' samples. The CDR3 loop is CAISESLGATLTNTGELFF. The CDR3 bases are TGTGCCATCAGTGAGTCGTTGGGGGCGACGCTGACGAACACCGGGGAGCTGTTTTTT.